The text below deals with one T cell receptor beta chain. V was shortened by 0 bases and J by 6 bases, with 9 bases between the two germline ends. This CDR3 has 12 amino acids. CDR1 and CDR2 (germline): GTSNPN, SVGIG (reference sequence). This sample was taken from a study of CD8 T cells in Susac syndrome. Reverse transcription of roughly 0.45 to 1 ug RNA was carried out with random hexamers. By means of immunoSEQ multiplex PCR, TCR beta CDR3 spanning 54 Vbeta and 13 Jbeta underwent amplification. TCRdb reprocessed the immunoSEQ multiplex PCR reads via MiXCR and lists one record per CDR3 protein. The sample shows roughly 180,000 distinct CDR3 sequences, about 95% of them seen only once. Sequencing of TCR beta was carried out in blood CD8+ and CD4+ T cells. Controls were healthy donors chosen to match patients in age and sex.

The gene calls are TRBV30 and TRBJ2-7; D gene ambiguous. This TCR came from a human donor in good health. Sequences were obtained from CD4+ T cells from PBMCs. This CDR3 reads CAWSVQGIEQYF. The CDR3 region has the DNA TGTGCCTGGAGTGTACAAGGGATCGAGCAGTACTTC. Filled out from reference TRBV30 and TRBJ2-7, the complete variable domain reads SQTIHQWPATLVQPVGSPLSLECTVEGTSNPNLYWYRQAAGRGLQLLFYSVGIGQISSEVPQNLSASRPQDRQFILSSKKLLLSDSGFYLCAWSVQGIEQYFGPGTRLTVT.